This TCR beta chain was observed in a study of neoadjuvant anti-PD-1 for oral cavity cancer. The protocol was immunoSEQ multiplex PCR, while the TCRdb copy is restricted to in-frame clones and leaves out a portion. The sample holds around 16,000 clones, around 69% seen once. Remarks on this clone: As yet, its antigen is unknown.

CDR1 is MGHDK and CDR2 is SYGVNS in the germline V gene. V gave up 4 bases and J gave up 3 bases, with 13 bases separating them. The CDR3 runs to 14 residues. Study-level points and caveats: Non-responders to neoadjuvant nivolumab had significantly more clonal PBMC T cells than responders.

This sequence joins TRBV25-1 and TRBJ2-7, with unresolved D. The sequence derives from a person between 40 and 80 years old with oral cavity squamous cell carcinoma. The sample consisted of PBMCs, taken before nivolumab (anti-PD-1) treatment. DNA of the CDR3: TGTGCCAGCAGTGTAGCCCCGGTGAGCTACGAGCAGTACTTC. Protein product: CASSVAPVSYEQYF.